These 21 T cell receptor beta chains share one sample of origin, sequenced in a study of T cell responses to AZD1222 COVID-19 vaccine. Assay: immunoSEQ multiplex PCR; the TCRdb copy retains only in-frame clones and omits some. Here the sample spans 120,000 or so clones, 92% being singletons. The specimen comprised peripheral blood, sampled on day 0 of AZD1222 vaccination. These receptors were obtained from an adult in good health.

The genes are TRBV18 and TRBJ2-2; D assignment may be TRBD1 or TRBD2 (5 bases each). Germline V lookup: CDR1 KGHSH, CDR2 LQKENI. This CDR3 spans 15 amino acids. V was shortened by 6 bases and J by 4 bases, with 15 bases between the two germline ends. The chain's CDR3 is CASSRDRSATGELFF. The DNA of the CDR3 is TGTGCCAGCTCCCGGGACCGATCCGCCACCGGGGAGCTGTTTTTT.

The rearrangement uses TRBV19 and TRBJ2-1, with 7 nucleotides matching TRBD1. V shed 3 bases, J shed 2 bases, and the junction held 7 bases outside the gene matches. CDR3 length: 16 amino acids. The germline V gene encodes CDR1 LNHDA and CDR2 SQIVND (reference sequence). In DNA, the CDR3 is TGTGCCAGTAGTATCGGGGACAGTCCAGCCTACAATGAGCAGTTCTTC. This encodes CASSIGDSPAYNEQFF. Looking up the rest from reference TRBV19 and TRBJ2-1 gives the full variable domain: DGGITQSPKYLFRKEGQNVTLSCEQNLNHDAMYWYRQDPGQGLRLIYYSQIVNDFQKGDIAEGYSVSREKKESFPLTVTSAQKNPTAFYLCASSIGDSPAYNEQFFGPGTRLTVL.

This sequence joins TRBV6-5 and TRBJ1-2; TRBD1 matches at 9 bases. V was pared by 10 bases and J by 4 bases, with 10 bases of the junction left unmatched. Germline lookup yields CDR1 MNHEY and CDR2 SVGAGI. This CDR3 region has 14 residues. This CDR3 is CATAAGQGIYGYTF. The CDR3 region has the DNA TGTGCCACTGCCGCGGGACAGGGCATCTATGGCTACACCTTC.

The CDR3 DNA reads TGCAGCGTTGAGGGGACCGGGTGGCCCACCTTTAGCACAGATACGCAGTATTTT. It yields the protein CSVEGTGWPTFSTDTQYF. This chain uses TRBV29-1 with TRBJ2-3; the D gene could be TRBD1 or TRBD2 (5 bases each). Between the trimmed V and J ends, which lost 3 bases and 0 bases, there was a span of 22 bases. The V gene's germline CDR1 is SQVTM and CDR2 ANQGSEA. The CDR3 covers 18 residues.

The chain carries TRBV30 and TRBJ2-7; D gene ambiguous. V was pared by 3 bases and J by 4 bases, with 16 bases between. This CDR3 is built from 14 residues. In germline, CDR1 is GTSNPN, CDR2 SVGIG (reference sequence). The CDR3 spells CAWRDRDLPYEQYF. DNA of the CDR3: TGTGCCTGGAGGGATAGGGATTTGCCTTACGAGCAGTACTTC.

V is TRBV5-8 and J is TRBJ2-1; D might be TRBD1 or TRBD2, each matching 6 bases. The CDR3 has 17 residues. Trimming took off 0 bases at V and 9 bases at J, with 22 bases between the two ends. CDR1 is SGHTS, CDR2 YDEGEE, per germline. The CDR3 DNA reads TGTGCCAGCAGCTTGGCAGCTGGGGGCCGGGAGAAGGGTGAGCAGTTCTTC. Translation gives CASSLAAGGREKGEQFF.

This rearrangement joins TRBV27 to TRBJ2-7; 11 nucleotides match TRBD1. With V trimmed by 5 bases and J by 6 bases, 9 bases remained unmatched. Germline V gives CDR1 MNHEY, CDR2 SMNVEV (reference sequence). This CDR3 region has 15 residues. The CDR3 DNA is TGTGCCAGCAGTCCCGGACAGGGGGCAGCTAGCGAGCAGTACTTC. Protein product: CASSPGQGAASEQYF.

The chain joins TRBV30 to TRBJ2-1; possible D gene TRBD2, 6 bases. The germline gives CDR1 GTSNPN, CDR2 SVGIG (reference sequence). The ends were cut back, 3 bases at V and 7 bases at J, with 25 bases in the middle. CDR3 length equals 17 residues. The CDR3 spells CAWRPHPGLHLQNEQFF. The CDR3 bases are TGTGCCTGGAGGCCCCATCCGGGACTCCACCTGCAGAATGAGCAGTTCTTC.

This chain connects TRBV9 to TRBJ1-1; possible D gene TRBD1, 5 bases. The length of the CDR3 is 12 residues. V lost 6 bases and J lost 4, with 10 bases in between. Germline V CDR1 and CDR2: SGDLS, YYNGEE. CDR3 DNA: TGTGCCAGCACGGGGGAGAGCACTGAAGCTTTCTTT. This encodes CASTGESTEAFF.

The chain has TRBV5-1 and TRBJ1-5, with a possible D match to TRBD1 (6 bases). The CDR3 has 13 amino acids. Trimming removed 4 bases from V and 5 bases from J, with 10 bases in between. Germline V gene lookup returns CDR1 SGHRS and CDR2 YFSETQ. The DNA of the CDR3 is TGCGCCAGCAGCACAGGGAGGGATCAGCCCCAGCATTTT. Protein: CASSTGRDQPQHF.

The chain carries TRBV14 and TRBJ1-2; 7 bases fit TRBD1. V shed 1 base and J 7 bases; nucleotides not matched to a gene: 9. The CDR3 sequence is 15 residues long. Germline V gene data show CDR1 as SGHDN and CDR2 as FVKESK. The CDR3 loop is CASSQVGDSPFGYTF. Written as DNA, the CDR3 is TGTGCCAGCAGCCAAGTGGGGGACAGCCCCTTTGGCTACACCTTC.

The genes are TRBV2 and TRBJ1-1, with D unclear. The CDR3 runs 12 residues. The V end lost 4 bases, the J end lost 6 bases, and 9 bases lay between the germline ends. The germline V gene encodes CDR1 SNHLY and CDR2 FYNNEI. The CDR3 DNA reads TGTGCCAGCAGTGGTAGTAGATCTGAAGCTTTCTTT. Translating gives CASSGSRSEAFF.

This clone came up once. The V gene is TRBV5-4, the J gene TRBJ1-3; a weak D match, TRBD1 (6 bases). Germline V lookup: CDR1 SGHNT, CDR2 YYREEE (reference sequence). The CDR3 runs to 14 residues. V lost 3 bases and J lost 1, with 8 bases in between. CDR3 DNA: TGTGCCAGCAGCTACGGGACATCTGGAAACACCATATATTTT. It translates to CASSYGTSGNTIYF.

The J gene is TRBJ1-5, the V gene TRBV27; no definite D call. CDR3 length: 15 amino acids. Germline V gives CDR1 MNHEY, CDR2 SMNVEV (reference sequence). V was trimmed by 6 bases and J by 0 bases, leaving 12 bases between them. The CDR3 bases are TGTGCCAGCAGCCCCGATCCCAATAGCAATCAGCCCCAGCATTTT. Protein: CASSPDPNSNQPQHF.

The CDR3 coding sequence is TGTGCCAGCAGCTTGGGGGGGGCTCGGAAGGAGACCCAGTACTTC. This translates into CASSLGGARKETQYF. This rearrangement joins TRBV5-6 to TRBJ2-5; D may match TRBD1 or TRBD2 (6 bases each). The V gene lost 0 bases and the J gene lost 5 bases, with 14 bases spanning the gap. Germline CDR1 reads SGHDT; CDR2 reads YYEEEE. The CDR3 is 15 residues long.

The V gene is TRBV3-1 (or the pseudogene TRBV3-2), the J gene TRBJ1-1; no reliable D call. This CDR3 spans 14 amino acids. Trimming removed 4 bases at V and 0 bases at J, with 9 bases between. From germline, CDR1 is LGHDT and CDR2 YNNKEL (reference sequence). Here the CDR3 reads CASSRQVVNTEAFF. CDR3 nucleotide sequence: TGTGCCAGCAGCCGCCAGGTTGTGAACACTGAAGCTTTCTTT.

J is TRBJ1-2 and V is TRBV7-9; D remains unclear. CDR1 is SEHNR, CDR2 FQNEAQ, per germline (reference sequence). Trimming shortened V by 11 bases and J by 4 bases, and 14 bases separated the two germline ends. The CDR3 totals 12 residues. This CDR3 reads CASERPSYGYTF. In nucleotides, the CDR3 is TGTGCCTCCGAACGTCCGAGCTATGGCTACACCTTC.

The chain uses TRBV7-9 and TRBJ1-5, with TRBD1 identical over 8 bases. J gave up 3 bases and V 5 bases, and 9 bases lay outside the gene matches. Germline V gives CDR1 SEHNR, CDR2 FQNEAQ (reference sequence). The CDR3 runs to 16 residues. This chain's CDR3 is CASSPGTGWNNQPQHF. Here the CDR3 DNA reads TGTGCCAGCAGCCCCGGGACAGGTTGGAACAATCAGCCCCAGCATTTT.

V is TRBV2 and J is TRBJ2-1, with D unclear. Germline V CDR1 and CDR2: SNHLY, FYNNEI. The CDR3 spans 12 residues. With 0 bases removed from V and 8 bases from J, the gap between germline ends came to 5 bases. The CDR3 sequence is CASSEALDEQFF. The CDR3 coding sequence is TGTGCCAGCAGTGAAGCGCTTGATGAGCAGTTCTTC.

As concerns this clone: One end of the junction does not line up with germline, which may come from a read error. Written as DNA, the CDR3 is TGCGCCCGCAGCTTGGGGGCGGGGGGCTACAATGAGCAGTTCTTC. Translation: CARSLGAGGYNEQFF. The chain links TRBV5-1 to TRBJ2-1; 8 nucleotides line up with TRBD2. Germline V lookup: CDR1 SGHRS, CDR2 YFSETQ. The CDR3 extends over 15 amino acids.

The gene calls are TRBV10-2 and TRBJ2-5; 11 nucleotides agree with TRBD2. CDR1 and CDR2 (germline): WSHSY, SAAADI. The CDR3 is made up of 16 amino acids. V lost 4 bases and J lost 2; bases outside the gene matches: 6. CDR3 loop: CASSGLSGGEQETQYF. The CDR3 coding sequence is TGCGCCAGCAGTGGGCTTAGCGGGGGGGAACAAGAGACCCAGTACTTC.